The next 7 T cell receptor beta chains were all read from a single sample in a study of blood T cell repertoires in COVID-19. Generated by immunoSEQ multiplex PCR, the TCRdb table keeps only in-frame clones and is missing some. The sample contains 200,000 or so clones, roughly 80% of which appear only once. Sequencing was done on a sample of peripheral blood. The receptors originated from a man between 60 and 75 years old with active or convalescent COVID-19.

The chain carries TRBV4-1 and TRBJ2-3; 11 positions agree with TRBD2. Germline CDR1 and CDR2: MGHRA and YSYEKL. This CDR3 is built from 18 residues. J gave up 5 bases and V 4 bases, and 14 bases lay outside the gene matches. This chain's CDR3 is CASSPGLAGLRQGDTQYF. CDR3 DNA: TGCGCCAGCAGCCCCGGACTAGCGGGTCTAAGACAGGGAGATACGCAGTATTTT.

This clone was found a few times. The genes are TRBV6-1 and TRBJ2-1; 11 nucleotides line up with TRBD2. CDR1 is MNHNS, CDR2 SASEGT, per germline. The ends lost 2 bases at V and 6 bases at J; junction bases unmatched: 3. This CDR3 contains 15 residues. CDR3 amino acids: CASSERLAGFNEQFF. CDR3 coding DNA: TGTGCCAGCAGTGAAAGACTAGCGGGGTTCAATGAGCAGTTCTTC.

V gene TRBV10-2 combines with J gene TRBJ2-1; 9 bases fit TRBD2. This CDR3 has 15 residues. The ends lost 4 bases at V and 0 bases at J; junction bases unmatched: 1. The germline gives CDR1 WSHSY, CDR2 SAAADI. The CDR3 loop reads CASSGLADSYNEQFF. The CDR3 region has the DNA TGCGCCAGCAGTGGACTAGCGGACTCCTACAATGAGCAGTTCTTC.

The chain links TRBV29-1 to TRBJ2-3; TRBD2 matches at 9 bases. The length of the CDR3 is 16 residues. Germline-derived CDR1 and CDR2 are SQVTM and ANQGSEA. Trimming cost V 3 bases and J 4 bases; bases outside gene matches: 11. In DNA form, the CDR3 reads TGCAGCGTTGATAGGTTAGCGGGAGCGGGCTCAGATACGCAGTATTTT. Its protein is CSVDRLAGAGSDTQYF.

The chain uses TRBV3-1 (or the pseudogene TRBV3-2) and TRBJ2-3; the match to TRBD2 covers 8 bases. The CDR3 totals 16 residues. Germline values: CDR1 LGHDT, CDR2 YNNKEL (reference sequence). Losses at the gene ends were 4 bases for V and 10 bases for J; bases not matched to a gene: 16. The CDR3 coding sequence is TGTGCCAGCAGCCCTACGGGGGGGGCGGGAGGCCGGGCGCAGTATTTT. It specifies CASSPTGGAGGRAQYF.

Only a few counts were recorded for this clone. The chain carries TRBV10-2 and TRBJ1-5; 7 nucleotides agree with TRBD1. Germline trimming cut 9 bases from V and 1 base from J; bases unmatched to any gene: 9. The CDR3 has 15 residues. Germline assignment: CDR1 WSHSY and CDR2 SAAADI. DNA of the CDR3: TGCGCCAGTTCCAAAGGGACAGCAAGCAATCAGCCCCAGCATTTT. Protein: CASSKGTASNQPQHF.

The chain joins TRBV11-3 to TRBJ2-1, with 9 bases lining up with TRBD2. J was trimmed by 4 bases and V by 4 bases; bases with no gene match: 2. This CDR3 has 14 amino acids. CDR1 and CDR2 (germline): SGHNT, YENEEA. The CDR3 bases are TGTGCCAGCAGCTCTAGCGGGACATACAATGAGCAGTTCTTC. Protein sequence: CASSSSGTYNEQFF.